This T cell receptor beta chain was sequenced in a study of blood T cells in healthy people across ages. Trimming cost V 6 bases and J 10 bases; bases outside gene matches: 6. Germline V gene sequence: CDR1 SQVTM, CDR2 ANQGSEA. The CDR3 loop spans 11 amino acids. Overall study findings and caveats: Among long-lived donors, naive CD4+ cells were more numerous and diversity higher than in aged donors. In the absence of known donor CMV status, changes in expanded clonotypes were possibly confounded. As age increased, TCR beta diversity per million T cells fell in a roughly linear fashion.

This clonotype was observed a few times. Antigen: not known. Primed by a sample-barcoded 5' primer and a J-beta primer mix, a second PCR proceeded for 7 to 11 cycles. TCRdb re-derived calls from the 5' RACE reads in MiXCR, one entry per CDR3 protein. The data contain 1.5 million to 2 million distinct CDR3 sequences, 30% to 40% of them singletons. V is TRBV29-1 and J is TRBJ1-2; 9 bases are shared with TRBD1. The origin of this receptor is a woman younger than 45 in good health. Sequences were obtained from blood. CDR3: CSVRTGDDYTF. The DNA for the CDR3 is TGCAGCGTCCGGACAGGGGATGACTACACCTTC.